This T cell receptor (beta chain) derives from a study of vaccination effects on CD4 cells after COVID-19. Sequencing followed a ViraFEST assay step that expanded antigen-specific CD4+ T cells with viral peptide pools. When ten to eleven days of culture had elapsed, CD4+ T cells were isolated. Either the BNT162b2 or mRNA-1273 vaccine was given to participants in two doses. Negative nucleocapsid antibody tests before and after vaccination confirmed no previous SARS-CoV-2 infection. Assay used: immunoSEQ multiplex PCR; TCRdb lists only in-frame clones, some missing. The repertoire holds about 66,000 clones, with about 80% as singletons. As concerns this clone: The target antigen is unknown.

Germline assignment: CDR1 MDHEN and CDR2 SYDVKM. V was cut by 6 bases and J by 4 bases, with 26 bases left in between. The CDR3 totals 18 residues. The origin of this receptor is a human donor who received a COVID-19 vaccine. The sequences come from CD4+ T cells from PBMCs cultured with HCoV-OC43 spike peptides, collected after COVID-19 vaccination. Subset: HCoV-OC43 spike overlapping peptide pool stimulation. This chain connects TRBV28 to TRBJ2-3; D is possibly TRBD2 (6 bases). The CDR3 sequence is CASSQTAGGQLGPDTQYF. The CDR3 bases are TGTGCCAGCAGCCAAACAGCCGGGGGTCAGCTCGGGCCAGATACGCAGTATTTT. Combining the CDR3 with reference TRBV28 and TRBJ2-3 gives the whole variable domain DVKVTQSSRYLVKRTGEKVFLECVQDMDHENMFWYRQDPGLGLRLIYFSYDVKMKEKGDIPEGYSVSREKKERFSLILESASTNQTSMYLCASSQTAGGQLGPDTQYFGPGTRLTVL.